The present TCR beta chain was sequenced within a study of T cells in Graves' hyperthyroidism and ophthalmopathy (dated by TCRdb to the late 2010s). In terms of the full investigation: Peripheral blood was collected at initial diagnosis, before any treatment. In addition, the study compared T-cell repertoires in thyroid tissue and in blood from about six Graves' hyperthyroidism patients. The paper reports TCR Vbeta CDR3 sequencing of about 140 peripheral blood samples: some 41 ophthalmopathy, about 75 hyperthyroidism and around 17 progressor patients. After blood sampling, hyperthyroidism patients were treated with methimazole at a starting dose of 30 mg daily, and ophthalmopathy patients were treated with high-dose intravenous methylprednisolone. The 75 to 100 discovery patients were randomly split 7:3 into training and test sets. TCR V-J signatures able to tell the groups apart were searched for in a discovery cohort of 90 to 100 patients, of whom over 40 had Graves' ophthalmopathy and about 60 had stable Graves' hyperthyroidism. Whether ophthalmopathy could be predicted prospectively was tested in an independent validation cohort made up of about 20 hyperthyroidism patients plus 17 patients who later progressed to ophthalmopathy. What the work shows at the level of the full study, not this receptor alone: Blood samples also contained most of the expanded thyroid clonotypes (frequency above 0.001), which suggests that blood repertoires may reflect thyroid immune responses. No statistical method was used to set the sample size in advance, and investigators knew the group allocation. In validation, the model predicted progression to ophthalmopathy with roughly 70% sensitivity and 72% to 85% specificity, a median of around 6.6 months before onset. Ophthalmopathy was separated from stable hyperthyroidism by a 13 V-J signature model, with over 85% sensitivity and about 81% specificity obtained in cross-validation and 80%/75% obtained in testing.

Comments on this clonotype: This clone's antigen is unknown. No per-base quality is available; no much larger clone lies one base away.

The TCR beta CDR3 regions were amplified from the RNA transcripts. The first round of RT-PCR for the TCR CDR3 was performed with the HTBI primer set and the Qiagen OneStep RT-PCR kit. Libraries were constructed in a second round of multiplex PCR, after which size selection and purification were performed. Sequencing of the libraries was done on an Illumina HiSeq2000 using paired-end 100 bp reads. Under the source paper's analysis protocol: SOAPnuke was used to process the raw data, removing reads that contained adapters or uncalled bases, had a mean Phred below 15, or lacked an exact match to the constant primer or identifier. High-quality paired reads were merged with COPE v1.2.5, and unique nucleotide sequences were defined as clonotypes. Clonotypes were aligned to IMGT TRBV, TRBD and TRBJ reference segments using MiTCR v1.1. The analysis was restricted to V-J combinations with a frequency above 0.0001, which together covered around 99% of the repertoires. A TCS score was defined as the ratio of F50 (clonal expansion) to E x V (chaos), with BLOSUM62-based TCRdist applied between CDR3 peptides within each V-J. Welch's t-statistics and random forest reduced 500 to 650 V-J features to 13, which were used in a naive Bayes classifier (R e1071). Thyroid-blood repertoire similarity was quantified with the Morisita-Horn index. The public reads were run again by TCRdb, first through fastp at Q25 and then through MiXCR, and only productive beta chains were kept. Rows are unified per CDR3 protein, each entry keeping the most common DNA and genes. TCRdb, not the original authors, processed these V and J calls. For this sample there are roughly 800,000 distinct CDR3 sequences; approximately 40% appear just once. About 8.9% of the sample rests with the top ten.

Stable Graves' hyperthyroidism was defined as no progression to ophthalmopathy during 18 months of follow-up. The hyperthyroidism patients were between 18 and 65 years old and newly diagnosed, with a disease duration of less than 2 months. The study excluded patients with uncontrolled infections, other autoimmune diseases, pregnancy or lactation. Clinical symptoms, serum thyroxine and TRAb, thyroid ultrasound, and orbital computed tomography formed the basis for the diagnoses. Ficoll-Paque density gradient centrifugation was used to isolate PBMCs from about 9.4 ml of fresh peripheral blood. Total RNA was extracted using Trizol reagent, and RNA quality was assessed on an Agilent 2100 Bioanalyzer. CDR1 SGHTA and CDR2 FQGNSA are derived from the germline V gene. V sheds 1 base and J sheds 2 bases, leaving 14 bases between their ends. The CDR3 spans 16 residues, from the cysteine through the phenylalanine. Left in the record is the CDR3 DNA by itself, 48 bases read in frame from the first base.

The sample was blood. Here the chain combines TRBV7-2 and TRBJ1-1, with TRBD1 as a weak D call on 6 bases. The TCR sequence derives from a man aged 18 to 30 with Graves' hyperthyroidism. CDR3 sequence: CASSLEGGEFNTEAFF. The DNA sequence reads TGTGCCAGCAGCTTAGAGGGGGGCGAATTCAACACTGAAGCTTTCTTT.